This TCR beta chain derives from a study of blood T cell repertoires in COVID-19. Study-wide background: The United States, Italy and Spain supplied acute and convalescent COVID-19 samples. T cells, B-cell-depleted T cells, or PBMCs provided the cDNA or gDNA that served as material.

Some clones are missing from TCRdb's copy, which holds only in-frame ones; the method was immunoSEQ multiplex PCR. This table holds about 110,000 clones, more than 80% found once. The CDR3 consists of 15 residues. Germline V gives CDR1 LNHDA, CDR2 SQIVND (reference sequence). V was trimmed by 3 bases and J by 4 bases, leaving 13 bases between them. Input material: peripheral blood. V and J are TRBV19 and TRBJ2-1; D perhaps matches TRBD2 (5 bases). This clonotype originated in a woman aged 60 to 75 with acute or convalescent COVID-19. CDR3 residues: CASSILIAKYNEQFF. The DNA of the CDR3 is TGTGCCAGTAGTATTCTAATAGCGAAGTACAATGAGCAGTTCTTC.